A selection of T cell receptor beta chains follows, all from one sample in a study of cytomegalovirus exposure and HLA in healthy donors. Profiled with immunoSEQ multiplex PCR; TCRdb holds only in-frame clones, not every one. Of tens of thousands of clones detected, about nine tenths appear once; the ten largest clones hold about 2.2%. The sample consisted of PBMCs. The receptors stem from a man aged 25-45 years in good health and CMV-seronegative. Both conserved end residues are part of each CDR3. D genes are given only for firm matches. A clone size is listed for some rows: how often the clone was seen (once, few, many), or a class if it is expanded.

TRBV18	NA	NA	CASSPEGHNYGYTF
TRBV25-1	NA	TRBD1	CASSEMLPGQGLDTQYF
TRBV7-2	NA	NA	CASSPPGHTAYEQYF
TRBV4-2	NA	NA	CASSQDGTRRVREQYF
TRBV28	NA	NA	CASSNAGYNEQYF
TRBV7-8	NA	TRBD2	CASSLGELAGGFYEQYF
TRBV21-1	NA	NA	CASSKEGTGKYGYTF
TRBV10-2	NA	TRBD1	CASSEFNDRGKNYGYTF
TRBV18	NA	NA	CASSEQGARNTEAFF
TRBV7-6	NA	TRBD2	CASSPPGLAGGDEQFF
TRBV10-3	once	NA	CAISDKTRADYGYTF
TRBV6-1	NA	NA	CASSPLPGANEKLFF
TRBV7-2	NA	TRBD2	CASSSSGLAGGLYEQYF
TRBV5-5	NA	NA	CASSLDPGFDSPLHF
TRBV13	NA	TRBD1	CASHEYRGLGGYTF
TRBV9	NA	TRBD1	CASAPTSDRDYYNEQFF
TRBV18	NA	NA	CASSPAAPGEQFF
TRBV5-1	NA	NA	CASSLTLQGQDSPLHF
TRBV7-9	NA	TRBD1	CASSLPGQPYEQYF
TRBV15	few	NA	CATSGGPRTPYGYTF
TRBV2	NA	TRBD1	CASRSQGGMTRGNTIYF
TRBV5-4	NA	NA	CASSFGRLTSSYNEQFF
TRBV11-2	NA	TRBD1	CASSLGVGGQWDQPQHF
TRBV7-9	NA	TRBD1	CASSARLGQGFVKNEQYF
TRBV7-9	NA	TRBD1	CASSAGTGLEAFF
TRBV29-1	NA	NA	CSVVAQGIYEQYF
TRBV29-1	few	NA	CSVGTAGVTNEKLFF
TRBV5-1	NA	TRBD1	CASSLGPGGTYNEQFF
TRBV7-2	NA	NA	CASSPIRGFNEQFF
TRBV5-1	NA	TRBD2	CASSLGSSGGRKWYNEQFF
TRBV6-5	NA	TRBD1	CASSYPGQPYEQYF
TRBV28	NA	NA	CASSLAGGHSGNTIYF
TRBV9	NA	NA	CASSVAVTDTQYF
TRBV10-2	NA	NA	CASSESVLDRRLGGYEQYF
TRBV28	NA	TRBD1	CASSLWETGLAGNTIYF
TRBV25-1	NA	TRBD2	CASSVSGRNTGELFF
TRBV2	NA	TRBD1	CASSDLEGQGTDTQYF
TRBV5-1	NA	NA	CASSRGGAFRETQYF
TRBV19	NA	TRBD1	CASSSGQGFYQPQHF
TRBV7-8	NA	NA	CASRRVGLQGAYEQYF
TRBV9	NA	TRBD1	CASSSRQGALYEQYF
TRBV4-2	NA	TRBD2	CASGSMGRETGELFF
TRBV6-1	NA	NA	CASQYIDTQYF
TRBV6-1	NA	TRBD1	CASSGQGETQYF
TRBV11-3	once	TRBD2	CASSGGLRETQYF
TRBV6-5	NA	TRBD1	CASSYERGLETQYF
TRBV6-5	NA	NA	CASSYGREVTEAFF
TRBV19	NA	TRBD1	CASNPRGPYNEQFF
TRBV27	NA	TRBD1	CASRTGPYEQYF
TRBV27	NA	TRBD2	CASGGRAADRADTQYF
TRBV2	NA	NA	CASSLDRSYEQYF
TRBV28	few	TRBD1	CASTGQGGYTF
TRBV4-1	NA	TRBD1	CASSQEGGVGNTIYF
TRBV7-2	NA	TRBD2	CASSSLAGRVEQYF
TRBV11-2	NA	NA	CASSFVEANTIYF